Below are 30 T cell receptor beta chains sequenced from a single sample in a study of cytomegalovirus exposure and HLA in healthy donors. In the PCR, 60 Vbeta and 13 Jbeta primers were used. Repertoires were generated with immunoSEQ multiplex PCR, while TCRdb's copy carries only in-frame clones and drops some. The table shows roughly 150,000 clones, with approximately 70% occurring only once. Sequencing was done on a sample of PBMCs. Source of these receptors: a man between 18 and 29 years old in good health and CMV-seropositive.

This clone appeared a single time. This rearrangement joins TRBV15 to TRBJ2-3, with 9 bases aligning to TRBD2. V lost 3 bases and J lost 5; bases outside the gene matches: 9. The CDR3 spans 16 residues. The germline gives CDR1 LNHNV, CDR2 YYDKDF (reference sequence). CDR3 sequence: CATSRGLAGMGDTQYF. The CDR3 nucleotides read TGTGCCACCAGCAGGGGGCTAGCGGGAATGGGAGATACGCAGTATTTT.

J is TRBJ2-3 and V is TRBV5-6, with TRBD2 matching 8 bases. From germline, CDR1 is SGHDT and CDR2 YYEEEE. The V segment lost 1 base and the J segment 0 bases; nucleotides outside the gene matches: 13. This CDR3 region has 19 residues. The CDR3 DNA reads TGTGCCAGCAGCTTGCCTCTAGTGGTGGGCGGGGGGAGCACAGATACGCAGTATTTT. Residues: CASSLPLVVGGGSTDTQYF.

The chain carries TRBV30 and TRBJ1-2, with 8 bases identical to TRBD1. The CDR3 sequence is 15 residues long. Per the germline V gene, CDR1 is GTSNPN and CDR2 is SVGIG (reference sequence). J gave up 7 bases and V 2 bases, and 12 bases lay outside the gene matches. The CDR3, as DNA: TGTGCCTGGAGTCGGTCGGGCAGGGGGCGAGGTGGCTACACCTTC. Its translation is CAWSRSGRGRGGYTF.

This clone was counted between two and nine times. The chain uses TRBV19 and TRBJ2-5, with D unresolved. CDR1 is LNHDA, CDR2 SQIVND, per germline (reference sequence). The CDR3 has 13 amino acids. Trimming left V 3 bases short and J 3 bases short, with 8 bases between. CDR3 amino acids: CASSMSREETQYF. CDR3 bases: TGTGCCAGTAGTATGTCTCGAGAAGAGACCCAGTACTTC.

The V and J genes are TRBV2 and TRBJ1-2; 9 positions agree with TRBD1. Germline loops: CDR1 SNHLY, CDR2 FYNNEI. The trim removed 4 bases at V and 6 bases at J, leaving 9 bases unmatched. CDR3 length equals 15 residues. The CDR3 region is CASSAMTGGVDGYTF. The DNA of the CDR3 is TGTGCCAGCAGTGCAATGACAGGGGGAGTTGATGGCTACACCTTC.

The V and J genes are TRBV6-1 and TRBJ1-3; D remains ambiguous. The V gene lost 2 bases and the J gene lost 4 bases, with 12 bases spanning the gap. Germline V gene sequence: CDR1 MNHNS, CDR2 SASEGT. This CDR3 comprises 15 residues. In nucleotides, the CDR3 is TGTGCCAGCAGTGAAATTGGAGGGCGGGGAAACACCATATATTTT. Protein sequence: CASSEIGGRGNTIYF.

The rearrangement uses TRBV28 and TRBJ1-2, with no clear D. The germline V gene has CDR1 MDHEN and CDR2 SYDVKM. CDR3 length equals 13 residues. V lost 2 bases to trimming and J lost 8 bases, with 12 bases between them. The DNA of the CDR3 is TGTGCCAGCAGTTTAGAGGCGGGTGCGGGCTACACCTTC. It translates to CASSLEAGAGYTF.

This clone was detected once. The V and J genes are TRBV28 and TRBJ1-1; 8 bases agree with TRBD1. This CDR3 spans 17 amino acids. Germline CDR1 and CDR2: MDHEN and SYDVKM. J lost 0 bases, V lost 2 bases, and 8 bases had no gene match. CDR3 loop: CASSLGQGAYMNTEAFF. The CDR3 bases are TGTGCCAGCAGTTTAGGTCAGGGGGCCTACATGAACACTGAAGCTTTCTTT.

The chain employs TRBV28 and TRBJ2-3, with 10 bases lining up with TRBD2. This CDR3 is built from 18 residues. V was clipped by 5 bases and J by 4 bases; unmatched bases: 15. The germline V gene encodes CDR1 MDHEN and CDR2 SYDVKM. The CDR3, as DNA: TGTGCCAGCAGTCCTCACCCCGGGTCTAGCGGGAGCCCAGATACGCAGTATTTT. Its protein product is CASSPHPGSSGSPDTQYF.

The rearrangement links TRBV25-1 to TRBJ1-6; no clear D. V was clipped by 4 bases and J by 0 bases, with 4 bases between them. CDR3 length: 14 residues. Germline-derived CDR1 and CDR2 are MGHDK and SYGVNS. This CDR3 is CASSVSSYNSPLHF. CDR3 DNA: TGTGCCAGCAGTGTCAGCTCCTATAATTCACCCCTCCACTTT.

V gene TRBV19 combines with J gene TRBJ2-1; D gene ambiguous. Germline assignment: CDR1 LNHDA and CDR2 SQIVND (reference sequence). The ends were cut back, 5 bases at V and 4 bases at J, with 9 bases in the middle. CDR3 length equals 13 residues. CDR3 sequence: CASSSYTYNEQFF. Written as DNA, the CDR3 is TGTGCCAGTAGTTCGTACACATACAATGAGCAGTTCTTC.

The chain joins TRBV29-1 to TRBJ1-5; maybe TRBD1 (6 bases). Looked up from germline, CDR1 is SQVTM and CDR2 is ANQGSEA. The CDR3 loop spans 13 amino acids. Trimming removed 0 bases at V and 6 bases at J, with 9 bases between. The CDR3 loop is CSVEEGAGQPQHF. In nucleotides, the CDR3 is TGCAGCGTTGAAGAGGGGGCGGGTCAGCCCCAGCATTTT.

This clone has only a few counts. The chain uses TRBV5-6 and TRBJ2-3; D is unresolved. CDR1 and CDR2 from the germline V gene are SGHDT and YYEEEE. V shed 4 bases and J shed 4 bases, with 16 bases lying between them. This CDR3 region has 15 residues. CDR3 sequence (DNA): TGTGCCAGCAGCGCCTACCGAGACGGGTCAGATACGCAGTATTTT. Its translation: CASSAYRDGSDTQYF. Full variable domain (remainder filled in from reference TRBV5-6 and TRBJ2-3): DAGVTQSPTHLIKTRGQQVTLRCSPKSGHDTVSWYQQALGQGPQFIFQYYEEEERQRGNFPDRFSGHQFPNYSSELNVNALLLGDSALYLCASSAYRDGSDTQYFGPGTRLTVL.

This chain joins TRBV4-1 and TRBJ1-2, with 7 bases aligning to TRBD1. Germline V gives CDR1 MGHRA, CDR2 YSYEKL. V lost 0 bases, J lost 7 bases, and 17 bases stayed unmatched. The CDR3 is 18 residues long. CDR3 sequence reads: CASSQDRLSRGRKGGYTF. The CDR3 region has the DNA TGCGCCAGCAGCCAAGATAGACTTTCGAGGGGGCGAAAGGGTGGCTACACCTTC.

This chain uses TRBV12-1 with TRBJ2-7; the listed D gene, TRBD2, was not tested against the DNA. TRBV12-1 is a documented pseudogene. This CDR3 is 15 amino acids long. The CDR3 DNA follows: TGTGCCAGCAGCTTATGTGAGGGCAGCTCCTACGAGCAGTACGTC. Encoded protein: CASSLCEGSSYEQYV.

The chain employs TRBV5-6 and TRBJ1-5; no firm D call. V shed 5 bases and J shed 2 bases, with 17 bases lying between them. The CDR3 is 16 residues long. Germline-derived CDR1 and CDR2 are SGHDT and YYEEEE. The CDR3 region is CASSTREVERNQPQHF. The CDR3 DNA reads TGTGCCAGCAGTACTAGGGAAGTTGAGCGCAATCAGCCCCAGCATTTT.

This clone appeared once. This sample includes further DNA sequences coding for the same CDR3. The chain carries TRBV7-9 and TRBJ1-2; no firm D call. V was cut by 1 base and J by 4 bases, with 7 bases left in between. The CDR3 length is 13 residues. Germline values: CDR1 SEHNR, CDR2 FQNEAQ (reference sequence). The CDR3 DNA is TGTGCCAGCAGCTTAGACAGAAGCTATGGCTACACCTTC. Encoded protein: CASSLDRSYGYTF.

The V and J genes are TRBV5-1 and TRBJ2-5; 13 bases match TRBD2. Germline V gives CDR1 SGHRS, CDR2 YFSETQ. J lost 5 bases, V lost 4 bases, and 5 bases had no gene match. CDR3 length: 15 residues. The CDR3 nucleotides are TGCGCCAGCAGCGGCCCGGGACTAGCGGGGGAGACCCAGTACTTC. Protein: CASSGPGLAGETQYF.

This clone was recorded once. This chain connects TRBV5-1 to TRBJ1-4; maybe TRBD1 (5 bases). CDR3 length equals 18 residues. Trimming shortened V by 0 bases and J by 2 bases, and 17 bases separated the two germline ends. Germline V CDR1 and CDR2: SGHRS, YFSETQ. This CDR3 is CASSLGVRRGSTNEKLFF. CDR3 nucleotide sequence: TGCGCCAGCAGCTTGGGGGTGCGACGGGGGTCGACTAATGAAAAACTGTTTTTT.

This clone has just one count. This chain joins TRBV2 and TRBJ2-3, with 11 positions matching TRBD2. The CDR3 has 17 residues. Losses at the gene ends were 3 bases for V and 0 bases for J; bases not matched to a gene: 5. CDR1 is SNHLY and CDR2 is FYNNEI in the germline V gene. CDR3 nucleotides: TGTGCCAGCAGTGAGTTAGCGGGGGGGGGAAGCACAGATACGCAGTATTTT. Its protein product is CASSELAGGGSTDTQYF. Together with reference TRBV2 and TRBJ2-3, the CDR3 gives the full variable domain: EPEVTQTPSHQVTQMGQEVILRCVPISNHLYFYWYRQILGQKVEFLVSFYNNEISEKSEIFDDQFSVERPDGSNFTLKIRSTKLEDSAMYFCASSELAGGGSTDTQYFGPGTRLTVL.

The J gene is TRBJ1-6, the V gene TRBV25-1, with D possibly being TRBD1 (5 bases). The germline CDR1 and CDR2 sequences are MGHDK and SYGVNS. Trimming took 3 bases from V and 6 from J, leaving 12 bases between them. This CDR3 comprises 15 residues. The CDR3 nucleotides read TGTGCCAGCAGTGAGAGCAGGCAGGGTAATTCACCCCTCCACTTT. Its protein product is CASSESRQGNSPLHF.

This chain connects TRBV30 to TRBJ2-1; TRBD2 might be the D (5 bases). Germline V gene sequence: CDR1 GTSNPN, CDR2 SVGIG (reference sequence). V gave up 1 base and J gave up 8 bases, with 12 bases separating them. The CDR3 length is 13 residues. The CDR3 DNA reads TGTGCCTGGAGTGCGGTACTAGAGGATGAGCAGTTCTTC. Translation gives CAWSAVLEDEQFF.

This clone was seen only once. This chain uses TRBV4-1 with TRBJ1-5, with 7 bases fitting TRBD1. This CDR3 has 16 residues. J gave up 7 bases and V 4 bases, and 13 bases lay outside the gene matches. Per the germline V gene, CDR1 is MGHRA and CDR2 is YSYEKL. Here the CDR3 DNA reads TGCGCCAGCAGCCCCGGAGGAATGGCAGGGGGACAGCCCCAGCATTTT. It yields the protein CASSPGGMAGGQPQHF.

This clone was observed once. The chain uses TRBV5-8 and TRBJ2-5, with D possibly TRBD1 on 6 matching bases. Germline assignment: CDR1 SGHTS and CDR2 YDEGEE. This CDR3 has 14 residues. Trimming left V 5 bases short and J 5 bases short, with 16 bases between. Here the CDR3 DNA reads TGTGCCAGCAGTTCAACCCAGGGGAAGGAGACCCAGTACTTC. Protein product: CASSSTQGKETQYF.

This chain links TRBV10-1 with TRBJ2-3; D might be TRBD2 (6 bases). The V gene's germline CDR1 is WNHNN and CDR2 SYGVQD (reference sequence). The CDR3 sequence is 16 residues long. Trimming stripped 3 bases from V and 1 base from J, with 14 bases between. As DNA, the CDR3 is TGCGCCAGCAGTGACTCTATACTAGCAGGCACAGATACGCAGTATTTT. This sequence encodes CASSDSILAGTDTQYF.

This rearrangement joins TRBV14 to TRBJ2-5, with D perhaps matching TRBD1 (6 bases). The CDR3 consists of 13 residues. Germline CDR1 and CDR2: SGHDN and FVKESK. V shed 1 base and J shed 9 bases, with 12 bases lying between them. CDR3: CASSQVEGGPQYF. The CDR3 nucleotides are TGTGCCAGCAGCCAAGTAGAAGGGGGTCCCCAGTACTTC.

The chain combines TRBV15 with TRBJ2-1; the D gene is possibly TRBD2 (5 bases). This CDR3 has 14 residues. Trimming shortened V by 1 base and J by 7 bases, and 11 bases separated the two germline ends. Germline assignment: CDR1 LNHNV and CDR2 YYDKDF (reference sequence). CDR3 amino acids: CATSRGGRGNEQFF. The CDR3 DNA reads TGTGCCACCAGCAGAGGCGGGCGAGGGAATGAGCAGTTCTTC.

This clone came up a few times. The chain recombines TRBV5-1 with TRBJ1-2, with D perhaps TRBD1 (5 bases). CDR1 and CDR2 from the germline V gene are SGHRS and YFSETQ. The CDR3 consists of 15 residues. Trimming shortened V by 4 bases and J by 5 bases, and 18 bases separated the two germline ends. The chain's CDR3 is CASSGHGAVGYGYTF. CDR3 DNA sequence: TGCGCCAGCAGCGGGCATGGGGCTGTAGGGTATGGCTACACCTTC.

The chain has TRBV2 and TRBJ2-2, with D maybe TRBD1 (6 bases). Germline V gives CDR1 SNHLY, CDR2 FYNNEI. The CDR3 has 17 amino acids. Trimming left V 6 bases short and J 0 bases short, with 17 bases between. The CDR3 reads CASSVPDRAANTGELFF. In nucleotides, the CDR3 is TGTGCCAGCAGCGTACCGGACAGAGCCGCGAACACCGGGGAGCTGTTTTTT.

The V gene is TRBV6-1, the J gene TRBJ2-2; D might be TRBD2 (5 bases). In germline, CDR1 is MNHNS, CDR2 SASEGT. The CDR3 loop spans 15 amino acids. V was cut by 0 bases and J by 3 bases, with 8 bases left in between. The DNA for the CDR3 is TGTGCCAGCAGTGAAGCTGAGGGATACACCGGGGAGCTGTTTTTT. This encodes CASSEAEGYTGELFF.